This T cell receptor (beta chain) was sequenced for a study of cytomegalovirus exposure and HLA in healthy donors. Trimming pared 5 bases from V and 6 bases from J, leaving 5 bases between. Germline CDR1 SGHVS, CDR2 FQNEAQ. The CDR3 contains 11 residues. A multiplex PCR was run with 60 Vbeta primers and 13 Jbeta primers. The protocol was immunoSEQ multiplex PCR, while the TCRdb copy is restricted to in-frame clones and leaves out a portion. Of around 120,000 clones listed, about 76% were seen once; the top ten hold 25% to 35%. Notes on this clone: Its matching antigen is unknown.

Findings and limits, study-wide: Most TCR sequences showed up rarely, but some public TCRs showed up in many donors.

The receptor comes from a man aged 60 to 75 in good health and CMV-seropositive. This chain connects TRBV7-8 to TRBJ2-4; D ambiguous. Material for sequencing was PBMCs. In DNA form, the CDR3 reads TGTGCCAGCAGCCTATCAAACATTCAGTACTTC. Protein product: CASSLSNIQYF.